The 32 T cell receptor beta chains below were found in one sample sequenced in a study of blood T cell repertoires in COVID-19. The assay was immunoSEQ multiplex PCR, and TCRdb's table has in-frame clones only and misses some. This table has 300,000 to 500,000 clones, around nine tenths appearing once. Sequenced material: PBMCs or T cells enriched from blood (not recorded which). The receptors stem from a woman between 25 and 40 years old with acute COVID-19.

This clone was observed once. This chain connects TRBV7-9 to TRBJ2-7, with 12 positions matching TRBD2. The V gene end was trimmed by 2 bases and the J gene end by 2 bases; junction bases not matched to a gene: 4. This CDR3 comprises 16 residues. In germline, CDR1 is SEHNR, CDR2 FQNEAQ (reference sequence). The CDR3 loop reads CASSLPTSGGTYEQYF. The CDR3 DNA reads TGTGCCAGCAGCTTACCGACTAGCGGGGGAACCTACGAGCAGTACTTC.

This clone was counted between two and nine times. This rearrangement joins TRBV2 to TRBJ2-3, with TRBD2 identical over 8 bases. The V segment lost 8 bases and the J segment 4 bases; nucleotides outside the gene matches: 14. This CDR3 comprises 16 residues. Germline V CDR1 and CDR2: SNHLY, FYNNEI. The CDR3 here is CASLNVGRGGPDTQYF. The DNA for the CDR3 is TGTGCCAGCCTCAACGTGGGCCGGGGGGGCCCAGATACGCAGTATTTT.

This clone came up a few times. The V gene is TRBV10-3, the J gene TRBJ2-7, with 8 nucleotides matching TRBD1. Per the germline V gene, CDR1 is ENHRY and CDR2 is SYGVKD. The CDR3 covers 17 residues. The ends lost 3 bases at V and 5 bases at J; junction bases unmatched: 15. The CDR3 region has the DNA TGTGCCATCAGTGACCCCGGTGGACAGGGTGGGGCCCACGAGCAGTACTTC. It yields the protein CAISDPGGQGGAHEQYF.

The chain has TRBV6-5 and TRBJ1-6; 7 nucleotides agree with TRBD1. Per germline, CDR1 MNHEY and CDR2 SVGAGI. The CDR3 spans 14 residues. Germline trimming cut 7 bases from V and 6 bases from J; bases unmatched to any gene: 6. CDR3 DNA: TGTGCCAGCACTAGGGACAGAGCTAATTCACCCCTCCACTTT. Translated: CASTRDRANSPLHF.

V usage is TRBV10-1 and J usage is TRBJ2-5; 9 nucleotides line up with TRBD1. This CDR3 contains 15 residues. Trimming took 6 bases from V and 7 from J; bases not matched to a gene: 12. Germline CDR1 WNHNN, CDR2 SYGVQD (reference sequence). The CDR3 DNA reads TGCGCCAGCAGGGCTGGACAGGGGAGGGGAGGGACCCAGTACTTC. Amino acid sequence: CASRAGQGRGGTQYF.

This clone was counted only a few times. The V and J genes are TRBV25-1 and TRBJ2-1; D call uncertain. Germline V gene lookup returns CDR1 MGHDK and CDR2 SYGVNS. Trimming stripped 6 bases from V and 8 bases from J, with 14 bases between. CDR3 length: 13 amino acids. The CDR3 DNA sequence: TGTGCCAGCAGCCCGGCCGCTAGAGATGAGCAGTTCTTC. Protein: CASSPAARDEQFF.

CDR3 protein: CASSHRQGADYEQYF. CDR3 DNA: TGCGCCAGCAGCCACAGACAGGGGGCAGACTACGAGCAGTACTTC. This rearrangement joins TRBV4-1 to TRBJ2-7; 10 nucleotides match TRBD1. The junction had 5 bases not matched to a gene; V was cut back by 3 bases and J by 3 bases. CDR1 is MGHRA, CDR2 YSYEKL, per germline. The CDR3 contains 15 residues.

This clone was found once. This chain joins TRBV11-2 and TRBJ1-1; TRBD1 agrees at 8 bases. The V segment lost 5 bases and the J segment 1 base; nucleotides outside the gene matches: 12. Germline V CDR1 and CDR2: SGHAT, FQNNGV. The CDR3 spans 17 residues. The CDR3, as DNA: TGTGCCAGCAGCGTGTTCCAGGGGGCGAGGAGGAACACTGAAGCTTTCTTT. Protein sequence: CASSVFQGARRNTEAFF.

CDR3 DNA: TGCGCCAGCAGTTACAACCGGGACTCCAGCTCCTACGAGCAGTACTTC. Its protein is CASSYNRDSSSYEQYF. The chain is built from TRBV5-1 and TRBJ2-7, with D possibly being TRBD2 (6 bases). The CDR3 is 16 residues long. Trimming took off 5 bases at V and 0 bases at J, with 18 bases between the two ends. CDR1 and CDR2 (germline): SGHRS, YFSETQ.

CDR3 nucleotide sequence: TGTGCCAGCAGTCCCGACAGGGCGCGCGGGGAGCTGTTTTTT. It encodes CASSPDRARGELFF. This sequence joins TRBV2 and TRBJ2-2; 7 bases agree with TRBD1. The CDR3 is 14 residues long. Unmatched junction bases numbered 7, after V lost 5 bases and J lost 7 bases. Germline V gives CDR1 SNHLY, CDR2 FYNNEI.

The CDR3 loop reads CASSYPPREMNTEAFF. The CDR3 DNA reads as TGTGCCAGCAGTTACCCCCCCCGAGAGATGAACACTGAAGCTTTCTTT. The V call is TRBV6-5, the J call TRBJ1-1, with no clear D. From germline, CDR1 is MNHEY and CDR2 SVGAGI. The CDR3 sequence is 16 residues long. V lost 2 bases to trimming and J lost 0 bases, with 13 bases between them.

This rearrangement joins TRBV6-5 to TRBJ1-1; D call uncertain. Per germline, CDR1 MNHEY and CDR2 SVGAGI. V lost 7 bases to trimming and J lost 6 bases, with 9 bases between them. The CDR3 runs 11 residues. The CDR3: CASTGGAEAFF. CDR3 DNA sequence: TGTGCCAGCACAGGCGGGGCTGAAGCTTTCTTT.

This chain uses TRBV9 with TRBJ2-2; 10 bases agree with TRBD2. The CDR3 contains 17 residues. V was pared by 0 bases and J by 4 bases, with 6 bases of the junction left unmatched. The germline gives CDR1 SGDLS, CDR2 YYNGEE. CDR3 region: CASSVEWLAGATGELFF. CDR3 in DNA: TGTGCCAGCAGCGTAGAGTGGCTAGCGGGGGCCACCGGGGAGCTGTTTTTT.

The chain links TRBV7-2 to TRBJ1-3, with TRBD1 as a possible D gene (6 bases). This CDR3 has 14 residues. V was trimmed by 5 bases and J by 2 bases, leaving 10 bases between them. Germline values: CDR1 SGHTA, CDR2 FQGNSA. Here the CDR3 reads CASSTGTTGNTIYF. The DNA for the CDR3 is TGTGCCAGCAGCACCGGGACAACTGGAAACACCATATATTTT.

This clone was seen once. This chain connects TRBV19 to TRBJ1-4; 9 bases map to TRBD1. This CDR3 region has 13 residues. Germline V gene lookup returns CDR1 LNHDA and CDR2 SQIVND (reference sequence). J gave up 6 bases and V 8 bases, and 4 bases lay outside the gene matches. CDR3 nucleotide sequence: TGTGCCAGTCAGACAGGGGGGCATGAAAAACTGTTTTTT. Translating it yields CASQTGGHEKLFF.

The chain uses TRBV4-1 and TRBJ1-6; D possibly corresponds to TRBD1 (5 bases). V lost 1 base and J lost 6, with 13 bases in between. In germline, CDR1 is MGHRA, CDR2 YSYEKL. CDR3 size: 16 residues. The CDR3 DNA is TGCGCCAGCAGCCAAGCTACAGGAGTTATTAATTCACCCCTCCACTTT. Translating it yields CASSQATGVINSPLHF.

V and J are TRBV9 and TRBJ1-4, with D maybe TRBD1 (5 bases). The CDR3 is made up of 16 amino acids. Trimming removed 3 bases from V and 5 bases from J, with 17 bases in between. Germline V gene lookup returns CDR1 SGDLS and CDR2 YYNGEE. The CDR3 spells CASSGTAGTENEKLFF. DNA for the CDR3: TGTGCCAGCAGCGGAACCGCGGGGACGGAGAATGAAAAACTGTTTTTT.

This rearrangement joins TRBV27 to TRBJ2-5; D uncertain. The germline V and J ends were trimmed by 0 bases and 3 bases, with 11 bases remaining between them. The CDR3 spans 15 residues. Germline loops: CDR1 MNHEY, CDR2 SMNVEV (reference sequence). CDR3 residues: CASSLSIAAKETQYF. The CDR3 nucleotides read TGTGCCAGCAGTTTATCGATAGCCGCCAAAGAGACCCAGTACTTC.

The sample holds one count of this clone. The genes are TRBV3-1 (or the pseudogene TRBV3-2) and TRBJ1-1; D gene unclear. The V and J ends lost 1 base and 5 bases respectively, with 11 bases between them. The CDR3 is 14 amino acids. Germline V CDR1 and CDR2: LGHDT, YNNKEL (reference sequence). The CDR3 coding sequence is TGTGCCAGCAGCCAAGCCGGACTGGGGACTGAAGCTTTCTTT. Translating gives CASSQAGLGTEAFF.

CDR3 in amino acids: CASSEMTDSGANVLTF. The CDR3 region has the DNA TGCGCCAGCAGTGAAATGACAGACTCTGGGGCCAACGTCCTGACTTTC. The rearrangement links TRBV10-2 to TRBJ2-6; maybe TRBD1 (5 bases). The germline V gene encodes CDR1 WSHSY and CDR2 SAAADI. V was clipped by 3 bases and J by 0 bases, with 9 bases between them. This CDR3 has 16 residues.

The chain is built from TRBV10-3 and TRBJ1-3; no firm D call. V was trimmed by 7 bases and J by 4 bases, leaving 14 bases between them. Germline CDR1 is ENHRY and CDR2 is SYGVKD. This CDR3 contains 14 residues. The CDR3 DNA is TGTGCCATCACTCGGGAATCACCCGGAAACACCATATATTTT. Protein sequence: CAITRESPGNTIYF.

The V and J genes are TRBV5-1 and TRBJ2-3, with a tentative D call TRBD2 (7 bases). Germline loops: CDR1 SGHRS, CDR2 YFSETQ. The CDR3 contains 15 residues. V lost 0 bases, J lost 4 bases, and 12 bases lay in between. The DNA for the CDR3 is TGCGCCAGCAGCTTGGTGGGGGGGCCGGCAGATACGCAGTATTTT. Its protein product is CASSLVGGPADTQYF.

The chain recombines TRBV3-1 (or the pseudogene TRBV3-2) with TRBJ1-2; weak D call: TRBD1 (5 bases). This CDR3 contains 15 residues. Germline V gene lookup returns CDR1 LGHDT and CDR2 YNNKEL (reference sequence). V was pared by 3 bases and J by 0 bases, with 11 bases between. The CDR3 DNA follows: TGTGCCAGCAGCCAGTGGGGGGGAGCTAACTATGGCTACACCTTC. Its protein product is CASSQWGGANYGYTF.

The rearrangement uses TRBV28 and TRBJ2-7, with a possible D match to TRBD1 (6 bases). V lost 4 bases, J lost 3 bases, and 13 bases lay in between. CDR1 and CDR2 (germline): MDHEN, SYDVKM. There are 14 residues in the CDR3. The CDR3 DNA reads TGTGCCAGCAGTTCGAGGGACACCAACTACGAGCAGTACTTC. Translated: CASSSRDTNYEQYF.

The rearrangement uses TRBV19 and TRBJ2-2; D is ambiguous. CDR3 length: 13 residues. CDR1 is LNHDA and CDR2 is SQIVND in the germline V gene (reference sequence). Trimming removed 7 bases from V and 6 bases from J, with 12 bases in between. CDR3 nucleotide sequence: TGTGCCAGTACCCTCACAAAGTCCGGGGAGCTGTTTTTT. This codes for CASTLTKSGELFF.

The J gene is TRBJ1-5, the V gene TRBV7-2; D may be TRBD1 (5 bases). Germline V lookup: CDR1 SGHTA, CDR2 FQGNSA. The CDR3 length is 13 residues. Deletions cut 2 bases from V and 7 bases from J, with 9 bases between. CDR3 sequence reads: CASSLQGGQPQHF. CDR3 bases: TGTGCCAGCAGCTTACAGGGAGGGCAGCCCCAGCATTTT.

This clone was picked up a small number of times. The CDR3 DNA reads TGCGCCAGCAGCCTTATGGCCAGGGGTACTGAAGCTTTCTTT. Protein: CASSLMARGTEAFF. The rearrangement uses TRBV4-1 and TRBJ1-1, with D possibly matching TRBD1 (6 bases). Trimming removed 4 bases from V and 5 bases from J, with 14 bases in between. Germline V gene data show CDR1 as MGHRA and CDR2 as YSYEKL. The CDR3 is 14 residues long.

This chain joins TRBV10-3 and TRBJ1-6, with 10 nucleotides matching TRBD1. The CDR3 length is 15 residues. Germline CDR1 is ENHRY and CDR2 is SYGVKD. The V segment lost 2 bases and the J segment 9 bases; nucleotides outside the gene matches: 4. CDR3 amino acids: CAISEGDRGGSPLHF. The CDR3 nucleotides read TGTGCCATCAGTGAGGGGGACAGGGGCGGTTCACCCCTCCACTTT.

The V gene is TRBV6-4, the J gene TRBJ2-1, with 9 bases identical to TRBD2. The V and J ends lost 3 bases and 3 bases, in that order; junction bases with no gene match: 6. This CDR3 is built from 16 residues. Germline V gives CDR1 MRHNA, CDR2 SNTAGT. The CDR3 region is CASSDKAGGYYNEQFF. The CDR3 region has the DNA TGTGCCAGCAGTGATAAGGCGGGGGGGTACTACAATGAGCAGTTCTTC.

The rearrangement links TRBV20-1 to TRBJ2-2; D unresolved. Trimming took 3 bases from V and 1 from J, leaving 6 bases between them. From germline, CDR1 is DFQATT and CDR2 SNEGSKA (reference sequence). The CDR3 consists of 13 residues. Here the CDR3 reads CSASKQNTGELFF. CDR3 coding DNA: TGCAGTGCTAGTAAGCAGAACACCGGGGAGCTGTTTTTT.

In DNA form, the CDR3 reads TGTGCCAGCAGCTTGGTGGCCCCGACAGGGCTAGCCAAAAACATTCAGTACTTC. Protein sequence: CASSLVAPTGLAKNIQYF. V usage is TRBV5-6 and J usage is TRBJ2-4; TRBD1 matches at 7 bases. The CDR3 is 18 residues long. With V trimmed by 0 bases and J by 0 bases, 9 bases remained unmatched. Germline CDR1 reads SGHDT; CDR2 reads YYEEEE.

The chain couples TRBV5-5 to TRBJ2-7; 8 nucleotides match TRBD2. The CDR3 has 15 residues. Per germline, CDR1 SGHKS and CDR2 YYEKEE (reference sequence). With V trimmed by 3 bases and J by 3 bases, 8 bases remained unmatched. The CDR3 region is CASSSGWAGGYEQYF. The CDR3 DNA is TGTGCCAGCAGCTCCGGGTGGGCGGGGGGCTACGAGCAGTACTTC. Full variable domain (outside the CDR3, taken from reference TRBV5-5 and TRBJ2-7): DAGVTQSPTHLIKTRGQQVTLRCSPISGHKSVSWYQQVLGQGPQFIFQYYEKEERGRGNFPDRFSARQFPNYSSELNVNALLLGDSALYLCASSSGWAGGYEQYFGPGTRLTVT.